The 10 T cell receptor beta chains below were found in one sample sequenced in a study of T cell responses to AZD1222 COVID-19 vaccine. Profiled with immunoSEQ multiplex PCR; TCRdb holds only in-frame clones, not every one. The sample holds 150,000 to 250,000 clones; approximately 90% are singletons and the top ten take around 3.5%. This specimen consisted of peripheral blood, obtained 28 days after the second AZD1222 dose. These receptors were collected from an adult who received the AZD1222 COVID-19 vaccine.

The V call is TRBV25-1, the J call TRBJ2-3, with 12 bases identical to TRBD1. The CDR3 spans 15 residues. The V gene end was trimmed by 3 bases and the J gene end by 6 bases; junction bases not matched to a gene: 4. The germline gives CDR1 MGHDK, CDR2 SYGVNS. The CDR3 bases are TGTGCCAGCAGTGAGGGACAGGGGGCTATCGATACGCAGTATTTT. Encoded protein: CASSEGQGAIDTQYF.

This rearrangement joins TRBV15 to TRBJ2-1; perhaps TRBD1 as D (5 bases). Between the trimmed V and J ends, which lost 1 base and 3 bases, there was a span of 13 bases. This CDR3 contains 16 residues. CDR1 and CDR2 (germline): LNHNV, YYDKDF (reference sequence). Written as DNA, the CDR3 is TGTGCCACCAGCAGAGTCCAGGGTCCCTACTACAATGAGCAGTTCTTC. Its translation: CATSRVQGPYYNEQFF.

This chain joins TRBV21-1 and TRBJ2-7; the DNA was not compared with TRBD2, the D call given in the table. TRBV21-1 is termed a pseudogene. This CDR3 has 18 amino acids. In DNA, the CDR3 is TGTGCCAGCAGCCCTGGACCGGGACTAGCGGGAGGGACCTACGAGCAGTACTTC. Translating gives CASSPGPGLAGGTYEQYF.

V is TRBV5-1 and J is TRBJ1-2; D is unclear. This CDR3 comprises 13 residues. Germline V gene sequence: CDR1 SGHRS, CDR2 YFSETQ. The V end was cut by 0 bases, the J end by 8 bases, with 11 bases between. This CDR3 is CASSLGSERGYTF. The CDR3 nucleotides read TGCGCCAGCAGCTTGGGCTCCGAACGCGGCTACACCTTC.

The chain combines TRBV30 with TRBJ1-2, with D unresolved. The CDR3 runs 12 residues. Germline V lookup: CDR1 GTSNPN, CDR2 SVGIG (reference sequence). Deletions cut 0 bases from V and 8 bases from J, with 10 bases between. The CDR3 protein is CAWSVPGGGYTF. The DNA for the CDR3 is TGTGCCTGGAGTGTGCCGGGAGGAGGCTACACCTTC.

This chain uses TRBV10-1 with TRBJ1-1, with D possibly TRBD1 on 5 matching bases. This CDR3 comprises 14 residues. Germline V gives CDR1 WNHNN, CDR2 SYGVQD (reference sequence). V was trimmed by 4 bases and J by 1 base, leaving 10 bases between them. This chain's CDR3 is CASSAGLRNTEAFF. The CDR3, as DNA: TGCGCCAGCAGTGCGGGACTGCGGAACACTGAAGCTTTCTTT.

This rearrangement joins TRBV5-4 to TRBJ1-3; D might be TRBD1 (5 bases). V was clipped by 4 bases and J by 0 bases, with 11 bases between them. CDR1 is SGHNT and CDR2 is YYREEE in the germline V gene (reference sequence). CDR3 length: 15 residues. CDR3 protein: CASSRDRFSGNTIYF. The CDR3 DNA is TGTGCCAGCAGCCGAGACAGATTCTCTGGAAACACCATATATTTT.

This clone was seen once. This chain uses TRBV11-2 with TRBJ1-2; 7 bases are a match to TRBD1. J lost 4 bases, V lost 5 bases, and 7 bases had no gene match. CDR3 size: 14 residues. CDR1 is SGHAT and CDR2 is FQNNGV in the germline V gene. The CDR3 sequence is CASSNPGQSYGYTF. For the CDR3, the DNA is TGTGCCAGCAGCAACCCGGGACAGAGCTATGGCTACACCTTC.

This chain links TRBV28 with TRBJ2-3, with D tentatively TRBD1 (5 bases). Trimming took off 7 bases at V and 4 bases at J, with 18 bases between the two ends. Per the germline V gene, CDR1 is MDHEN and CDR2 is SYDVKM. The CDR3 contains 15 residues. CDR3 bases: TGTGCCAGCACACCAAATGACAGAAGAGCAGATACGCAGTATTTT. Its protein product is CASTPNDRRADTQYF.

The chain joins TRBV11-3 to TRBJ2-5; 9 nucleotides match TRBD1. The CDR3 runs to 15 residues. CDR1 and CDR2 (germline): SGHNT, YENEEA. Trimming removed 4 bases from V and 5 bases from J; junction bases left unmatched: 8. In DNA form, the CDR3 reads TGTGCCAGCAGCTCTTGGACAGGGGTAGTGGAGACCCAGTACTTC. It encodes CASSSWTGVVETQYF.